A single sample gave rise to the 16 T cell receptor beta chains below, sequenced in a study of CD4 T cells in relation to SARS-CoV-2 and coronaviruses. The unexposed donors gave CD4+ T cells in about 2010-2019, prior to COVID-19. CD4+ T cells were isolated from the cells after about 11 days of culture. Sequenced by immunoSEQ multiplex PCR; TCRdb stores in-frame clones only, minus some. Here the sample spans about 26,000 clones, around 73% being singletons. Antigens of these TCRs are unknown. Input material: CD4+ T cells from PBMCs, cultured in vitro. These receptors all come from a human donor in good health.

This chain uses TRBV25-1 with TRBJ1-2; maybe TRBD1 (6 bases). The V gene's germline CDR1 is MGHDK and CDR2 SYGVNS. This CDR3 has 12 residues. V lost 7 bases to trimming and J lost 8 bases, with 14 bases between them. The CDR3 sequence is CASTGGGTGYTF. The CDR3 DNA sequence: TGTGCCAGCACCGGAGGGGGTACGGGCTACACCTTC.

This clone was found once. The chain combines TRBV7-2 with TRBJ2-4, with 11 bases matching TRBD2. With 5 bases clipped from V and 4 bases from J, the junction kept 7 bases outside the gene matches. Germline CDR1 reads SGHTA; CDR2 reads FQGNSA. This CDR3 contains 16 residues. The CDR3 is CASSISGRAGKNIQYF. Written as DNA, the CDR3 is TGTGCCAGCAGCATTAGCGGGAGGGCCGGGAAAAACATTCAGTACTTC.

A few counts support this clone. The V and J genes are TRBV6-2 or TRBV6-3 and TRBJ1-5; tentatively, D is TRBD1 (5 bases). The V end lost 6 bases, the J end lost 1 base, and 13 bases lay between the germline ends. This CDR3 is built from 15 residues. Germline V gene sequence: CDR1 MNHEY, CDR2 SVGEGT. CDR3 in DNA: TGTGCCAGCAGCAGGGACGCCACCAGCAATCAGCCCCAGCATTTT. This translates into CASSRDATSNQPQHF.

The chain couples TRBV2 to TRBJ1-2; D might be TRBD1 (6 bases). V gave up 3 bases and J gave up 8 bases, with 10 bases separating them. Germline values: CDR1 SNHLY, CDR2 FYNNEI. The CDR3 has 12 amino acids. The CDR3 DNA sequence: TGTGCCAGCAGTGAGGGGGCGCAGGGCTACACCTTC. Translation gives CASSEGAQGYTF.

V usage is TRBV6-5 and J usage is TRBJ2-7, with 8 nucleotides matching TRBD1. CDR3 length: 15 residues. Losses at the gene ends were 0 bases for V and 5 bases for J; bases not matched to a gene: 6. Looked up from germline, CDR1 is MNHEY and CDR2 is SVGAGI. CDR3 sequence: CASSYSARGLNEQYF. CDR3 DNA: TGTGCCAGCAGTTACTCTGCCAGGGGGCTAAACGAGCAGTACTTC.

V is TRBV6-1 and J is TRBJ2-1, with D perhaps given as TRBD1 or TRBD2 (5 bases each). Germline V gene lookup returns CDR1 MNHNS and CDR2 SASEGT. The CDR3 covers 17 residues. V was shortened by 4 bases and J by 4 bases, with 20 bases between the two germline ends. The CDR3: CASSAPIATGPYNEQFF. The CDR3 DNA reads TGTGCCAGCAGTGCCCCAATCGCTACGGGGCCATACAATGAGCAGTTCTTC.

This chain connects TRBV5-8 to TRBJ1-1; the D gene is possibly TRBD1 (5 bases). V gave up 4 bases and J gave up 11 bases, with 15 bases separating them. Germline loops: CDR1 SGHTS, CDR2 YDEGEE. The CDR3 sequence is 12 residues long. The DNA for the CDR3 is TGTGCCAGCAGCCTAGAGGGGCGGGGGGCTTTCTTT. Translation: CASSLEGRGAFF.

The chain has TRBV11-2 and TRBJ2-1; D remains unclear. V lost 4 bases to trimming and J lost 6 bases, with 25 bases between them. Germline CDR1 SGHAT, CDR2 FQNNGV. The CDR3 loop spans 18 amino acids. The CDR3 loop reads CASSSPTDWSLSVNEQFF. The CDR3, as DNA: TGTGCCAGCAGCTCCCCTACCGACTGGTCCCTATCTGTCAATGAGCAGTTCTTC. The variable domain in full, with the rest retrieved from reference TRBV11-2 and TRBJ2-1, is EAGVAQSPRYKIIEKRQSVAFWCNPISGHATLYWYQQILGQGPKLLIQFQNNGVVDDSQLPKDRFSAERLKGVDSTLKIQPAKLEDSAVYLCASSSPTDWSLSVNEQFFGPGTRLTVL.

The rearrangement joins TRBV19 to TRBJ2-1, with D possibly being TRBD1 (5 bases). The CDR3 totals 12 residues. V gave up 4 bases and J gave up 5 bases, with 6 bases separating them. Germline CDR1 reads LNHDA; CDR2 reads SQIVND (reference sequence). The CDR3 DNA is TGTGCCAGTAGTAGGGGCGACAATGAGCAGTTCTTC. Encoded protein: CASSRGDNEQFF.

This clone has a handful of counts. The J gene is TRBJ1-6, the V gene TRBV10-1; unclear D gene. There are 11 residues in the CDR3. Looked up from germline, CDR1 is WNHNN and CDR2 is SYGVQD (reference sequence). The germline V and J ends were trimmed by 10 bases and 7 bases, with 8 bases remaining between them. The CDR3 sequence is CATGRNSPLHF. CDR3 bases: TGCGCCACTGGGAGGAATTCACCCCTCCACTTT.

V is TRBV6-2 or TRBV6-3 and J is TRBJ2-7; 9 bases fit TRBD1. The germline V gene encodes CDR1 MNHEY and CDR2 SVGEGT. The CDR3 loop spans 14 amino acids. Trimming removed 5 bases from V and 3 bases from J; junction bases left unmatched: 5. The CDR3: CASSPLDRGYEQYF. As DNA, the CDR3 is TGTGCCAGCAGTCCATTGGACAGGGGCTACGAGCAGTACTTC.

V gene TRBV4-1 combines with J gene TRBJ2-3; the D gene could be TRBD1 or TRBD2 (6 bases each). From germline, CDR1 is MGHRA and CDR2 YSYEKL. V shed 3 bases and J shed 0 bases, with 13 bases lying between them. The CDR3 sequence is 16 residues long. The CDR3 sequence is CASSQEWGASTDTQYF. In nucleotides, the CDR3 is TGCGCCAGCAGCCAGGAATGGGGGGCTAGCACAGATACGCAGTATTTT.

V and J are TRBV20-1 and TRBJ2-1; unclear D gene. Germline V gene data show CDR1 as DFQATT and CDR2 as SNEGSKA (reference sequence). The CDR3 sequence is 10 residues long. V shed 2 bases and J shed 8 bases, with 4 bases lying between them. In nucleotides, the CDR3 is TGCAGTGCTAGATATGATGAGCAGTTCTTC. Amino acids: CSARYDEQFF.

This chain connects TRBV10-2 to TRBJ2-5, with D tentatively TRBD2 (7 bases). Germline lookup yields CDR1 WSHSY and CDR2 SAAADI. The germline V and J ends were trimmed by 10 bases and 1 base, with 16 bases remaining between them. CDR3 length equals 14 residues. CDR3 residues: CATRGGSLQETQYF. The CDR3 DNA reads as TGCGCCACCAGGGGAGGGTCACTCCAAGAGACCCAGTACTTC.

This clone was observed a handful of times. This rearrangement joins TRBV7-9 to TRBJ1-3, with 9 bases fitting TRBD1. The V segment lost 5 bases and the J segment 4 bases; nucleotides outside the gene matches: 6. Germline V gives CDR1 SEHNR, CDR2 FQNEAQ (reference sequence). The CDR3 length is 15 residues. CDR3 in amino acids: CASSPRDRVGNTIYF. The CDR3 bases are TGTGCCAGCAGCCCTCGGGACAGGGTGGGAAACACCATATATTTT.

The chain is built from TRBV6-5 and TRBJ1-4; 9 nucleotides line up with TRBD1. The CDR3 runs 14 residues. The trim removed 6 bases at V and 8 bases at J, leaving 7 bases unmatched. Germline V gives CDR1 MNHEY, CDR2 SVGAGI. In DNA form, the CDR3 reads TGTGCCAGCAGACCCGGACAGGGGAGGGAAAAACTGTTTTTT. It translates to CASRPGQGREKLFF.